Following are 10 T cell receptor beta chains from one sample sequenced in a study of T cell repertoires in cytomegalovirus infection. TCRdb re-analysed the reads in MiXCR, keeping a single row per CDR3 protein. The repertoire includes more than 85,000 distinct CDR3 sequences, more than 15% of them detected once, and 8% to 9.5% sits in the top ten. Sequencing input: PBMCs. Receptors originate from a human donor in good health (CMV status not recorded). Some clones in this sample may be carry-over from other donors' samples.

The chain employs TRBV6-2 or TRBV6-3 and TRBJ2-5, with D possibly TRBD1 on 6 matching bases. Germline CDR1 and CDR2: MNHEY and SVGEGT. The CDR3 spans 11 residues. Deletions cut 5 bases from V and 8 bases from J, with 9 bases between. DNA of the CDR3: TGTGCCAGCAGTGAGACAGGTACCCAGTACTTC. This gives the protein CASSETGTQYF.

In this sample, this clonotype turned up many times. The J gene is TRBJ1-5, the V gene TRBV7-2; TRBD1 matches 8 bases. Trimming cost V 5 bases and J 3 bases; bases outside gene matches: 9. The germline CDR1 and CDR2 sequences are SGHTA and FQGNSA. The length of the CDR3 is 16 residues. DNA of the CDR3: TGTGCCAGCAGCCCAAGGACAGGGCTGAACAATCAGCCCCAGCATTTT. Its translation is CASSPRTGLNNQPQHF.

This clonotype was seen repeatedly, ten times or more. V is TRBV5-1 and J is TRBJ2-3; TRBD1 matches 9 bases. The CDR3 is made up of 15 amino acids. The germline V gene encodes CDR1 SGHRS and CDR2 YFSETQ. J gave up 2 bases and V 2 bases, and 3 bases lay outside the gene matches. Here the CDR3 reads CASSLGDRVTDTQYF. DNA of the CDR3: TGCGCCAGCAGCTTAGGGGACAGGGTCACAGATACGCAGTATTTT.

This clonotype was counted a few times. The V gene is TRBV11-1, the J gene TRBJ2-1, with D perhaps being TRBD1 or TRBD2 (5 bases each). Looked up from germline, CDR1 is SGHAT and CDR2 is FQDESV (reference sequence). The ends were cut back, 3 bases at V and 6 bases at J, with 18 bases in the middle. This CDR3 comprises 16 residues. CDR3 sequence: CASSLSSYGAVNEQFF. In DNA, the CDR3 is TGTGCCAGCAGCTTGAGTTCGTACGGGGCCGTCAATGAGCAGTTCTTC.

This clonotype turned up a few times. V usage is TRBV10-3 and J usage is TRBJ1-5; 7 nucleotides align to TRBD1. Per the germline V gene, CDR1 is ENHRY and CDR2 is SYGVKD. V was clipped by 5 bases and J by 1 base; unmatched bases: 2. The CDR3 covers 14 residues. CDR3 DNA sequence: TGTGCCATCAGTCCGGGACAGAGCAATCAGCCCCAGCATTTT. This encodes CAISPGQSNQPQHF.

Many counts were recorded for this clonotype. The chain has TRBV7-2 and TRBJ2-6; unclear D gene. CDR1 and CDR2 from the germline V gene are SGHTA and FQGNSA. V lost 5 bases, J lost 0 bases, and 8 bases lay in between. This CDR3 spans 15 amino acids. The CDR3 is CASSDEISGANVLTF. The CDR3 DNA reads TGTGCCAGCAGCGACGAAATCTCTGGGGCCAACGTCCTGACTTTC.

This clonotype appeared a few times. The CDR3 loop is CASTATGQSTEAFF. CDR3 coding DNA: TGTGCCAGCACCGCGACAGGGCAGAGCACTGAAGCTTTCTTT. The V gene is TRBV7-9, the J gene TRBJ1-1; 7 nucleotides line up with TRBD1. Per germline, CDR1 SEHNR and CDR2 FQNEAQ (reference sequence). The CDR3 extends over 14 amino acids. Losses at the gene ends were 7 bases for V and 4 bases for J; bases not matched to a gene: 9.

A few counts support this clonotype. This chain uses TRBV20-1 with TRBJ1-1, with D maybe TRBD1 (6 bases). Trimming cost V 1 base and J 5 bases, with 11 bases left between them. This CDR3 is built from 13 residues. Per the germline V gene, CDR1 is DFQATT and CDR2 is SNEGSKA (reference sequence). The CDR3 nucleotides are TGCAGTGCTAGAGGGACAGTTGTTACTGAAGCTTTCTTT. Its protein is CSARGTVVTEAFF.

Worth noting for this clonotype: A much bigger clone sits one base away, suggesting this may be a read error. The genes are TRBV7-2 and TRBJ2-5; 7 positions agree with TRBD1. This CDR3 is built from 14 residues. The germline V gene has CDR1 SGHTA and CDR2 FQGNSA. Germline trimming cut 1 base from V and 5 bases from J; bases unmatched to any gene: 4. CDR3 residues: CASSLVGTEETQYF. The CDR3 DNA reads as TGTGCCAGCAGCTTAGTTGGGACAGAGGAGACCCAGTACTTC. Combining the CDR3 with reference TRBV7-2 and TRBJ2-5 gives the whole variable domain GAGVSQSPSNKVTEKGKDVELRCDPISGHTALYWYRQSLGQGLEFLIYFQGNSAPDKSGLPSDRFSAERTGGSVSTLTIQRTQQEDSAVYLCASSLVGTEETQYFGPGTRLLVL.

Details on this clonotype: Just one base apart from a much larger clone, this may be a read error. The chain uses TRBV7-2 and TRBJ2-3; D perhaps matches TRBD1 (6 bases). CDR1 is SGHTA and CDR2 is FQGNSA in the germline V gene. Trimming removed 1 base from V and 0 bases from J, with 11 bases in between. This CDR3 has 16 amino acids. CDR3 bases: TGTGCCAGCAGCTTAGGGGGGCCAGGGAGCACAGATACGCAGTATTTT. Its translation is CASSLGGPGSTDTQYF.